These T cell receptor beta chains were read from a single sample in a study of blood T cell repertoires in COVID-19. Data came from immunoSEQ multiplex PCR; TCRdb stores just in-frame clones and leaves some out. The table includes about 140,000 clones, 86% detected once. Source material: peripheral blood. The source is a woman aged 55-70 years with acute or convalescent COVID-19. Each CDR3 is given with its conserved first and last residue. Each record gives: clone size, J gene, V gene, D gene, CDR3 protein, CDR3 DNA. D genes are given only for firm matches. Clone size is given for some rows only: seen once, a few or many times, or a class if the clone is expanded.

size: .; J: TRBJ1-5; V: TRBV4-2; D: .; CDR3: CASSQGVDGGRNQPQHF; DNA: TGTGCCAGCAGCCAAGGGGTGGACGGCGGGCGCAATCAGCCCCAGCATTTT
size: .; J: TRBJ2-3; V: TRBV4-2; D: .; CDR3: CASSQSPGTQYF; DNA: TGTGCCAGCAGCCAAAGCCCAGGCACGCAGTATTTT
size: .; J: TRBJ1-1; V: TRBV19; D: .; CDR3: CASTTRDIGKGAFF; DNA: TGTGCCAGTACCACTCGGGACATTGGAAAGGGAGCTTTCTTT
size: .; J: TRBJ1-2; V: TRBV6-6; D: TRBD1; CDR3: CASSSSGQGGDGYTF; DNA: TGTGCCAGCAGCTCGTCCGGACAGGGAGGCGATGGCTACACCTTC
size: .; J: TRBJ2-1; V: TRBV11-3; D: TRBD2; CDR3: CASNKRGAYNEQFF; DNA: TGTGCCAGCAACAAGCGGGGGGCGTACAATGAGCAGTTCTTC
size: .; J: TRBJ2-5; V: TRBV7-3; D: .; CDR3: CASSDTGYSRETQYF; DNA: TGTGCCAGCAGCGATACAGGGTACTCCAGGGAGACCCAGTACTTC
size: .; J: TRBJ2-5; V: TRBV12-5; D: .; CDR3: CASGLGLAGMGETQYF; DNA: TGTGCTAGTGGTTTGGGGTTGGCAGGGATGGGAGAGACCCAGTACTTC
size: once; J: TRBJ2-1; V: TRBV5-1; D: TRBD1; CDR3: CASSLLPQGQGNEQFF; DNA: TGCGCCAGCAGCTTGCTACCCCAGGGACAGGGCAATGAGCAGTTCTTC
size: .; J: TRBJ2-7; V: TRBV11-3; D: .; CDR3: CASSSSSYEQYF; DNA: TGTGCCAGCAGCTCCTCCAGTTACGAGCAGTACTTC
size: .; J: TRBJ2-7; V: TRBV4-2; D: .; CDR3: CASSQVAPGSYEQYF; DNA: TGTGCCAGCAGCCAAGTTGCGCCAGGTAGCTACGAGCAGTACTTC
size: .; J: TRBJ2-3; V: TRBV30; D: .; CDR3: CACPGQGHTQYF; DNA: TGTGCCTGTCCGGGACAAGGGCATACGCAGTATTTT
size: .; J: TRBJ1-6; V: TRBV28; D: TRBD1; CDR3: CASSQTGQGMTYNSPLHF; DNA: TGTGCCAGCAGTCAGACGGGACAGGGGATGACCTATAATTCACCCCTCCACTTT
size: .; J: TRBJ1-2; V: TRBV19; D: .; CDR3: CASSKAGPYYGYTF; DNA: TGTGCCAGTAGTAAGGCGGGGCCCTACTATGGCTACACCTTC
size: .; J: TRBJ2-7; V: TRBV4-1; D: TRBD1; CDR3: CASSQEDRVYEQYF; DNA: TGCGCCAGCAGCCAAGAAGACAGGGTTTACGAGCAGTACTTC
size: .; J: TRBJ2-7; V: TRBV6-5; D: .; CDR3: CASKDFSGSIYEQYF; DNA: TGTGCCAGCAAAGACTTTAGCGGTTCCATCTACGAGCAGTACTTC
size: once; J: TRBJ2-2; V: TRBV5-1; D: .; CDR3: CASSYRDFNTGELFF; DNA: TGCGCCAGCAGCTACCGGGACTTCAACACCGGGGAGCTGTTTTTT
size: few; J: TRBJ1-2; V: TRBV2; D: TRBD1; CDR3: CASSPLGRQGDYGYTF; DNA: TGTGCCAGCAGTCCCCTAGGCCGACAGGGTGACTATGGCTACACCTTC
size: once; J: TRBJ2-5; V: TRBV28; D: .; CDR3: CASSPHWPIYF; DNA: TGTGCCAGCAGCCCACATTGGCCGATTTACTTC
size: .; J: TRBJ2-3; V: TRBV6-1; D: TRBD1; CDR3: CASSAPTGGITDTQYF; DNA: TGTGCCAGCAGTGCTCCGACAGGGGGGATCACAGATACGCAGTATTTT
size: .; J: TRBJ1-6; V: TRBV11-3; D: .; CDR3: CASSRATGYSPLHF; DNA: TGTGCCAGCAGCCGCGCCACAGGGTATTCACCCCTCCACTTT
size: many; J: TRBJ2-7; V: TRBV30; D: TRBD1; CDR3: CAWNQGAPLAYEQYF; DNA: TGTGCCTGGAACCAGGGGGCGCCTTTAGCCTACGAGCAGTACTTC
size: .; J: TRBJ2-1; V: TRBV3-1/TRBV3-2; D: TRBD2; CDR3: CASSRAGKGEQFF; DNA: TGTGCCAGCAGCAGAGCGGGGAAAGGGGAGCAGTTCTTC
size: .; J: TRBJ1-1; V: TRBV25-1; D: .; CDR3: CASSGGKDYTEAFF; DNA: TGTGCCAGCAGTGGAGGGAAGGATTACACTGAAGCTTTCTTT
size: .; J: TRBJ2-1; V: TRBV5-4; D: TRBD1; CDR3: CASSLAGRGQLGSQFF; DNA: TGTGCCAGCAGCTTGGCCGGCAGGGGGCAGCTGGGATCGCAGTTCTTC
size: .; J: TRBJ1-5; V: TRBV4-2; D: TRBD1; CDR3: CASSQGTGDQPQHF; DNA: TGTGCCAGCAGCCAAGGGACAGGAGATCAGCCCCAGCATTTT
size: .; J: TRBJ1-2; V: TRBV11-3; D: .; CDR3: CASSPDRFRSEGYTF; DNA: TGTGCCAGCAGCCCCGACAGGTTCCGCTCAGAGGGCTACACCTTC
size: .; J: TRBJ2-3; V: TRBV4-2; D: TRBD1; CDR3: CASSRTGVVADTQYF; DNA: TGTGCCAGCAGCCGGACAGGGGTTGTGGCAGATACGCAGTATTTT
size: .; J: TRBJ1-5; V: TRBV6-2/TRBV6-3; D: TRBD1; CDR3: CASSATDRGPVQPQHF; DNA: TGTGCCAGCAGTGCCACGGACAGGGGGCCAGTTCAGCCCCAGCATTTT
size: .; J: TRBJ2-5; V: TRBV24-1; D: .; CDR3: CATSSARGQETQYF; DNA: TGTGCCACCTCTTCGGCAAGGGGCCAAGAGACCCAGTACTTC
size: .; J: TRBJ2-6; V: TRBV13; D: .; CDR3: CASSSTRDTGANVLTF; DNA: TGTGCCAGCAGCTCGACAAGGGACACCGGGGCCAACGTCCTGACTTTC